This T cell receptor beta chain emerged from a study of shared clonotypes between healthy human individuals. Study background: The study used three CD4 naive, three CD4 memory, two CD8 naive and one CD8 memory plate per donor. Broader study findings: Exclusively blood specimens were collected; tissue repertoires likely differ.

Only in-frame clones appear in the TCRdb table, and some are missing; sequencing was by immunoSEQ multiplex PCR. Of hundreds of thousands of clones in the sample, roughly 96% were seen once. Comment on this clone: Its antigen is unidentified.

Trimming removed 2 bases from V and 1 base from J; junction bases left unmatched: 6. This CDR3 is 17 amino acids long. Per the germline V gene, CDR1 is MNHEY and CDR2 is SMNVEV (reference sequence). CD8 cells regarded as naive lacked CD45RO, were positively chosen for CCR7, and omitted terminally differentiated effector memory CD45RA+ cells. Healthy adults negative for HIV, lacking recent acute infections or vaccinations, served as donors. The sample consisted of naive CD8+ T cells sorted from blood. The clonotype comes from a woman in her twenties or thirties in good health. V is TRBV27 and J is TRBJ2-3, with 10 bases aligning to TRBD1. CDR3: CASSLALGTGGTDTQYF. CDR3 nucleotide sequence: TGTGCCAGCAGTTTAGCCCTCGGGACAGGGGGCACAGATACGCAGTATTTT.